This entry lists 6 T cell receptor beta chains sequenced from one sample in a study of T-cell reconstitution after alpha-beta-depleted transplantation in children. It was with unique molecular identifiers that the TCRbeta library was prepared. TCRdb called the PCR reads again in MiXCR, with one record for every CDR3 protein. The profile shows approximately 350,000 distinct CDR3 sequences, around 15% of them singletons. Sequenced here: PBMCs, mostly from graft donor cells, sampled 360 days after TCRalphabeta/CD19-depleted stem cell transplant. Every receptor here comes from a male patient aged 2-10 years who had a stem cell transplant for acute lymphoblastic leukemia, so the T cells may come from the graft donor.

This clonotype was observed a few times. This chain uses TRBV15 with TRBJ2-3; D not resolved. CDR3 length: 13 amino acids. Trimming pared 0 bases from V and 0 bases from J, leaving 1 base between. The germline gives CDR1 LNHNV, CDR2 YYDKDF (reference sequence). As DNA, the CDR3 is TGTGCCACCAGCAGAGATAGCACAGATACGCAGTATTTT. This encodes CATSRDSTDTQYF.

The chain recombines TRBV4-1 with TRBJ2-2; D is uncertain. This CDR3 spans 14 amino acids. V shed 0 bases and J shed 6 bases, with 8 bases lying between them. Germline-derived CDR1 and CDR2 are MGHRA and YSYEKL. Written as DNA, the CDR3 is TGCGCCAGCAGCCAAGAATCATTCCCCGGGGAGCTGTTTTTT. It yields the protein CASSQESFPGELFF.

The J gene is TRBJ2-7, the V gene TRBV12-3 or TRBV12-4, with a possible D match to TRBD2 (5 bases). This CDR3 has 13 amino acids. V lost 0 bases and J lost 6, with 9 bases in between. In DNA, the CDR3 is TGTGCCAGCAGTTTAGCGGGAGAGTTCGAGCAGTACTTC. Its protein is CASSLAGEFEQYF.

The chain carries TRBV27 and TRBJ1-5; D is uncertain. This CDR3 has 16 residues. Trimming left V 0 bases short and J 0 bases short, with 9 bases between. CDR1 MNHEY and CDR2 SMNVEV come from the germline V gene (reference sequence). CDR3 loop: CASSLSAGYSNQPQHF. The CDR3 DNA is TGTGCCAGCAGTTTATCGGCAGGCTATAGCAATCAGCCCCAGCATTTT.

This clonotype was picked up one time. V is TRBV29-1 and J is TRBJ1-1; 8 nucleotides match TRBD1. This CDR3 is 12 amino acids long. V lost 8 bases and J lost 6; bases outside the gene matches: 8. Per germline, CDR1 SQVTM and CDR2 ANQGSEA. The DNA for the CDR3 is TGCAGCCCGACAGGGGCAAACTCTGAAGCTTTCTTT. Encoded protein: CSPTGANSEAFF.

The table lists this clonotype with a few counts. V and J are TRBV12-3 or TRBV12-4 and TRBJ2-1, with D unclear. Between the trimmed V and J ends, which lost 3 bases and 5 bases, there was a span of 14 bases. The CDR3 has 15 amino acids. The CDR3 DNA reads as TGTGCCAGCAGTTTGCCCGGACCGTATCACAATGAGCAGTTCTTC. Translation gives CASSLPGPYHNEQFF.